This T cell receptor beta chain was observed in a study of T cell therapy after organ transplantation. Study at large: T cells were expanded 2 weeks with 30 CMV class I/II epitopes.

V lost 6 bases and J lost 0; bases outside the gene matches: 5. The CDR3 sequence is 15 residues long. Germline CDR1 and CDR2: MNHEY and SVGAGI. Stated time point: 20-29 weeks after completion of therapy. Using immunoSEQ multiplex PCR, the repertoire was profiled, and TCRdb retains in-frame clones only, with some absent. Of about 20,000 clones listed, over 80% are singletons. A note on this clone: Its matching antigen is unknown.

Study-level points and caveats: CD8 clonality fold change after therapy inversely tracked pretherapy clonality. In nonresponders, reduced coverage from low CD8+ yield may limit detected expansions. Nonresponders had marked pretherapy clonal expansions and little post-therapy change.

This receptor was obtained from a human patient who had received a solid organ transplant and had CMV disease. The graft donor may have contributed some T cells. The input for sequencing was CD8+ T cells from blood, taken after autologous CMV-specific T cell therapy. This chain joins TRBV6-5 and TRBJ2-1; TRBD1 matches at 7 bases. CDR3: CASRLGQSSYNEQFF. The CDR3 nucleotides are TGTGCCAGCAGATTGGGACAGAGCTCCTACAATGAGCAGTTCTTC.